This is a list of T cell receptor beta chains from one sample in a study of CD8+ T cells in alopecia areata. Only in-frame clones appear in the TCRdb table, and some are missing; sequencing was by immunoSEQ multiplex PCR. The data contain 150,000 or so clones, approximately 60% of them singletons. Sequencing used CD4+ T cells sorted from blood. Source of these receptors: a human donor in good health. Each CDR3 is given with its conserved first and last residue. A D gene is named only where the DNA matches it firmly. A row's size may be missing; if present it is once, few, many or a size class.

CDR3: CASSLPSALTDTQYF; DNA: TGTGCCAGCAGTTTACCCTCGGCGCTGACAGATACGCAGTATTTT; J: TRBJ2-3; V: TRBV28; size: NA; D: NA
CDR3: CASSQEGGQGIEKLFF; DNA: TGCGCCAGCAGCCAAGAAGGGGGACAGGGAATTGAAAAACTGTTTTTT; J: TRBJ1-4; V: TRBV4-1; size: NA; D: TRBD1
CDR3: CASSLQGVNEKLFF; DNA: TGTGCCAGCAGTCTACAGGGGGTGAATGAAAAACTGTTTTTT; J: TRBJ1-4; V: TRBV2; size: NA; D: TRBD1
CDR3: CASSPTGSRNIQYF; DNA: TGTGCCAGCAGCCCGACAGGGTCAAGAAACATTCAGTACTTC; J: TRBJ2-4; V: TRBV27; size: few; D: TRBD1
CDR3: CAISSSGINYGYTF; DNA: TGTGCCATCAGTTCCTCTGGGATAAACTATGGCTACACCTTC; J: TRBJ1-2; V: TRBV10-3; size: NA; D: NA
CDR3: CASSQNLAGDTQYF; DNA: TGTGCCAGCAGCCAAAATCTAGCGGGAGATACGCAGTATTTT; J: TRBJ2-3; V: TRBV5-4; size: few; D: TRBD2
CDR3: CASSYHGASETQYF; DNA: TGTGCCAGCAGTTACCACGGGGCATCCGAGACCCAGTACTTC; J: TRBJ2-5; V: TRBV6-5; size: NA; D: NA
CDR3: CATSRDPDEGGYTF; DNA: TGTGCCACCAGCAGAGATCCAGACGAGGGTGGCTACACCTTC; J: TRBJ1-2; V: TRBV15; size: NA; D: NA
CDR3: CAISGGGEQYF; DNA: TGTGCCATCAGCGGGGGTGGGGAGCAGTACTTC; J: TRBJ2-7; V: TRBV10-3; size: NA; D: NA
CDR3: CASYHRDSPEYF; DNA: TGTGCCAGCTACCACCGGGACAGCCCCGAGTATTTT; J: TRBJ2-3; V: TRBV2; size: NA; D: TRBD1
CDR3: CASSSIGQNYGYTF; DNA: TGTGCCAGCAGCTCCATAGGACAGAACTATGGCTACACCTTC; J: TRBJ1-2; V: TRBV9; size: few; D: NA
CDR3: CASSPPEGRNTEAFF; DNA: TGTGCCAGCTCACCACCGGAGGGTAGGAACACTGAAGCTTTCTTT; J: TRBJ1-1; V: TRBV18; size: NA; D: NA
CDR3: CASSVEDYGYTF; DNA: TGTGCCAGCAGCGTGGAGGACTATGGCTACACCTTC; J: TRBJ1-2; V: TRBV9; size: NA; D: NA
CDR3: CASSPGTGFHEQYF; DNA: TGTGCCAGCAGCCCCGGGACAGGGTTTCACGAGCAGTACTTC; J: TRBJ2-7; V: TRBV21-1; size: NA; D: NA
CDR3: CSVEKGETQYF; DNA: TGCAGCGTTGAAAAGGGGGAGACCCAGTACTTC; J: TRBJ2-5; V: TRBV29-1; size: NA; D: NA
CDR3: CASSEGLAAYEQYF; DNA: TGCGCCAGCAGCGAAGGACTAGCGGCCTACGAGCAGTACTTC; J: TRBJ2-7; V: TRBV5-1; size: NA; D: TRBD2
CDR3: CAWSVTGNIYGYTF; DNA: TGTGCCTGGAGTGTAACAGGGAACATCTATGGCTACACCTTC; J: TRBJ1-2; V: TRBV30; size: NA; D: NA
CDR3: CASSFKPYNEQFF; DNA: TGTGCCAGCAGCTTTAAACCCTACAATGAGCAGTTCTTC; J: TRBJ2-1; V: TRBV11-2; size: few; D: NA
CDR3: CAWSLGALGAYEQYF; DNA: TGTGCCTGGTCCCTGGGGGCGCTGGGGGCCTACGAGCAGTACTTC; J: TRBJ2-7; V: TRBV30; size: NA; D: NA
CDR3: CSVAAGKYEQYF; DNA: TGCAGCGTTGCGGCAGGGAAATACGAGCAGTACTTC; J: TRBJ2-7; V: TRBV29-1; size: once; D: NA
CDR3: CSAETLTVFNEQFF; DNA: TGCAGCGCCGAGACTTTAACTGTTTTCAATGAGCAGTTCTTC; J: TRBJ2-1; V: TRBV29-1; size: few; D: NA
CDR3: CAWSLPGRANQPQHF; DNA: TGTGCCTGGAGTCTTCCGGGCAGGGCTAATCAGCCCCAGCATTTT; J: TRBJ1-5; V: TRBV30; size: NA; D: NA
CDR3: CASSPEREARYF; DNA: TGTGCCAGCAGTCCCGAGCGGGAGGCCCGGTACTTC; J: TRBJ2-5; V: TRBV6-6; size: NA; D: TRBD2
CDR3: CASSLMWSSFEQYF; DNA: TGTGCCAGCAGCTTGATGTGGTCGTCGTTCGAGCAGTACTTC; J: TRBJ2-7; V: TRBV11-2; size: NA; D: NA
CDR3: CASRKGQTYGYTF; DNA: TGTGCCAGCCGTAAGGGACAGACCTATGGCTACACCTTC; J: TRBJ1-2; V: TRBV14; size: NA; D: TRBD1
CDR3: CASSRRQGANQPQHF; DNA: TGTGCCAGCAGTCGTCGACAGGGGGCTAATCAGCCCCAGCATTTT; J: TRBJ1-5; V: TRBV6-5; size: NA; D: TRBD1
CDR3: CASSPVGGILYEQYF; DNA: TGTGCCAGCAGCCCCGTCGGGGGGATACTATACGAGCAGTACTTC; J: TRBJ2-7; V: TRBV6-5; size: few; D: TRBD2
CDR3: CASSTRQNYGYTF; DNA: TGTGCCAGCAGTACCCGTCAAAACTATGGCTACACCTTC; J: TRBJ1-2; V: TRBV27; size: NA; D: NA
CDR3: CASSLAFRVKDTQYF; DNA: TGCGCCAGCAGCTTGGCCTTCAGGGTGAAAGATACGCAGTATTTT; J: TRBJ2-3; V: TRBV5-1; size: NA; D: NA
CDR3: CASSEAGYGYTF; DNA: TGTGCCAGCAGTGAGGCAGGGTACGGCTACACCTTC; J: TRBJ1-2; V: TRBV25-1; size: NA; D: NA
CDR3: CASRPLLLPYSNQPQHF; DNA: TGTGCCAGCAGGCCACTTCTACTACCGTATAGCAATCAGCCCCAGCATTTT; J: TRBJ1-5; V: TRBV27; size: NA; D: NA
CDR3: CASSGRDYQPQHF; DNA: TGTGCCAGCAGCGGCAGGGATTATCAGCCCCAGCATTTT; J: TRBJ1-5; V: TRBV7-8; size: few; D: NA
CDR3: CACDPGLAGLEQFF; DNA: TGTGCTTGCGATCCGGGACTAGCGGGACTTGAGCAGTTCTTC; J: TRBJ2-1; V: TRBV30; size: NA; D: TRBD2
CDR3: CASSEWRNEQYF; DNA: TGTGCCAGCAGTGAATGGCGTAACGAGCAGTACTTC; J: TRBJ2-7; V: TRBV6-1; size: NA; D: NA
CDR3: CASTHGAPGELFF; DNA: TGCGCCAGCACCCATGGAGCACCCGGGGAGCTGTTTTTT; J: TRBJ2-2; V: TRBV5-1; size: few; D: NA
CDR3: CAGGGSSGNTIYF; DNA: TGTGCCGGGGGCGGCAGCTCTGGAAACACCATATATTTT; J: TRBJ1-3; V: TRBV10-3; size: few; D: NA
CDR3: CASSSRAFRETQYF; DNA: TGTGCCAGCAGTTCAAGGGCCTTTCGGGAGACCCAGTACTTC; J: TRBJ2-5; V: TRBV28; size: NA; D: NA
CDR3: CSVDKGGTEAFF; DNA: TGCAGCGTTGATAAGGGGGGGACTGAAGCTTTCTTT; J: TRBJ1-1; V: TRBV29-1; size: NA; D: NA
CDR3: CASSSGRQEYF; DNA: TGTGCCAGCAGCTCCGGGAGGCAGGAGTATTTT; J: TRBJ2-3; V: TRBV13; size: NA; D: TRBD2
CDR3: CASSEGGSTDTQYF; DNA: TGTGCCAGCAGTGAGGGGGGGAGCACAGATACGCAGTATTTT; J: TRBJ2-3; V: TRBV6-4; size: NA; D: TRBD2
CDR3: CAWSQGLYSNQPQHF; DNA: TGTGCCTGGAGTCAGGGTCTATATAGCAATCAGCCCCAGCATTTT; J: TRBJ1-5; V: TRBV30; size: NA; D: NA
CDR3: CASKRDGGGTEAFF; DNA: TGTGCCAGCAAAAGGGACGGGGGCGGCACTGAAGCTTTCTTT; J: TRBJ1-1; V: TRBV6-5; size: NA; D: NA
CDR3: CASSVTGGYQPQHF; DNA: TGTGCCAGCAGTGTAACAGGGGGCTATCAGCCCCAGCATTTT; J: TRBJ1-5; V: TRBV2; size: NA; D: TRBD1
CDR3: CAWKGGSIEQYF; DNA: TGTGCCTGGAAAGGGGGTTCCATCGAGCAGTACTTC; J: TRBJ2-7; V: TRBV30; size: NA; D: NA